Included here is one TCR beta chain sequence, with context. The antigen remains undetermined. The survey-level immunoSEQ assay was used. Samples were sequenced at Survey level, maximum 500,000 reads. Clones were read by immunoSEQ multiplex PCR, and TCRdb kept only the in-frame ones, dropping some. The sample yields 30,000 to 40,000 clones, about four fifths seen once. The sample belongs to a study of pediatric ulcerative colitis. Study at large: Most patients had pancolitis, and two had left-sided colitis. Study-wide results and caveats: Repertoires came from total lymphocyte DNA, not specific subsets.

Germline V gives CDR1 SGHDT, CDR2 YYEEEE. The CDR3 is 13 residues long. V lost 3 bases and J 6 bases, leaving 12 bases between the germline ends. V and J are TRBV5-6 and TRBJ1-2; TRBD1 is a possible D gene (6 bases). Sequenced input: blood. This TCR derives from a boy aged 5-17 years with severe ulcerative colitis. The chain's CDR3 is CASSWGDNDGYTF. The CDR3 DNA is TGTGCCAGCAGCTGGGGGGACAACGATGGCTACACCTTC.